The clone carrying this T cell receptor beta chain appeared a single time. In the source study's methods: The authors estimated nucleated cell counts from reference gene primer amplification. TCRdb's table, derived via immunoSEQ multiplex PCR, lists solely in-frame clones and lacks some. Clonal size and the V and J genes are those of that table, whereas D and trimming came from the DNA. The data hold about 220,000 clones, with approximately 86% observed a single time. These data are taken from a study of blood T cell repertoires in COVID-19. The V gene's germline CDR1 is SQVTM and CDR2 ANQGSEA. CDR3 size: 14 residues. Trimming cost V 3 bases and J 3 bases; bases outside gene matches: 3.

The rearrangement uses TRBV29-1 and TRBJ2-1; TRBD1 agrees at 9 bases. The clonotype comes from a woman of 80 years or more with acute or convalescent COVID-19. The sample consisted of peripheral blood. The CDR3 DNA is TGCAGCGTTGATTACAGGGGGCGCTACAATGAGCAGTTCTTC. It yields the protein CSVDYRGRYNEQFF.